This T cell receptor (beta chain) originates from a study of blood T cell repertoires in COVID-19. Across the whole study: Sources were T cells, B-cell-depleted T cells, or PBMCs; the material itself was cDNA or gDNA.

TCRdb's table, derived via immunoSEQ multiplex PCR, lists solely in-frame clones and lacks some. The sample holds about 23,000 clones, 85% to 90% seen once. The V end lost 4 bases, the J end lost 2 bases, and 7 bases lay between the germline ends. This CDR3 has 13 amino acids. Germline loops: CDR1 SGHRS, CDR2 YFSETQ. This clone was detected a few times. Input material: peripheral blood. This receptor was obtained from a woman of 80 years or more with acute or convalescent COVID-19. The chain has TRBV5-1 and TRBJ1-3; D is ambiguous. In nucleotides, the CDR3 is TGCGCCAGCAGCGACGGGGCTGGAAACACCATATATTTT. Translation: CASSDGAGNTIYF.